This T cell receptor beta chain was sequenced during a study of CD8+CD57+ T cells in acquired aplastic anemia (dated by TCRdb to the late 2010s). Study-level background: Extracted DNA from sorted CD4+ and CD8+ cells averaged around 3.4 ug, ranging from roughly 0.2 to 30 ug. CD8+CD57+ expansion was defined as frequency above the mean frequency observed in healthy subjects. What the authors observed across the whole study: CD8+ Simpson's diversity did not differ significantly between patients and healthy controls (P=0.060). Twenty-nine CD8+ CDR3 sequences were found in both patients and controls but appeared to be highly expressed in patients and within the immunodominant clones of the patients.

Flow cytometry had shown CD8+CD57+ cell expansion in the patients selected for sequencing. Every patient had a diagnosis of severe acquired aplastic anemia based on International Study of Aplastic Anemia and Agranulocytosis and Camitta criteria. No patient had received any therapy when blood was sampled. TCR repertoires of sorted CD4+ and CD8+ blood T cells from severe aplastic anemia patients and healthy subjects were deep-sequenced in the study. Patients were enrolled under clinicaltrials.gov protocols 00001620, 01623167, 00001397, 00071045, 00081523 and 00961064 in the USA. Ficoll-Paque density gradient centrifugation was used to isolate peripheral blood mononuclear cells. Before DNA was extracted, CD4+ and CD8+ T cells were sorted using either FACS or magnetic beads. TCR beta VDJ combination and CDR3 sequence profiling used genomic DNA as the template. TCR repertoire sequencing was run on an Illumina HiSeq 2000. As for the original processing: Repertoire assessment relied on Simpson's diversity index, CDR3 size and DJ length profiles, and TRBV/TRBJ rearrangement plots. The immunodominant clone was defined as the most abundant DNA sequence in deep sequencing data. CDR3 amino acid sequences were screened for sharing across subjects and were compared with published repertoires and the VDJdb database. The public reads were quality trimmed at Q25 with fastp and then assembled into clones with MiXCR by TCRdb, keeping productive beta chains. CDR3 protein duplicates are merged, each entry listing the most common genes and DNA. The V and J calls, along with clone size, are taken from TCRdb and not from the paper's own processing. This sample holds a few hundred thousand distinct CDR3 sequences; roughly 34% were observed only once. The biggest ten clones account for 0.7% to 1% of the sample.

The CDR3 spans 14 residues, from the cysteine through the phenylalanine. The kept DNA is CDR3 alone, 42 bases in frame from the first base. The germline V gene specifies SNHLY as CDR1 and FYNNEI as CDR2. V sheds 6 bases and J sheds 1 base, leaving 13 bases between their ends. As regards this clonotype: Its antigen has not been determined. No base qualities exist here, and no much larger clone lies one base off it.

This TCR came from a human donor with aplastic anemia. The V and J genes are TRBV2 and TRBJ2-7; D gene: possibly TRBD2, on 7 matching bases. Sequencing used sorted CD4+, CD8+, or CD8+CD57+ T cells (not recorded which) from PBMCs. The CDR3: CASSDGGTSYEQYF. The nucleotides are TGTGCCAGCAGCGACGGGGGGACATCCTACGAGCAGTACTTC.